A selection of T cell receptor beta chains follows, all from one sample in a study of T cell responses to AZD1222 COVID-19 vaccine. Data came from immunoSEQ multiplex PCR; TCRdb stores just in-frame clones and leaves some out. Here the sample spans approximately 210,000 clones, more than 85% being singletons. The specimen was peripheral blood, collected 28 days after the second AZD1222 dose. Receptor source: an adult who received the AZD1222 COVID-19 vaccine. Each CDR3 is given without its conserved first and last residue. The D gene is left open where the match is weak.

D gene,J gene,V gene,CDR3 protein
-,TRBJ2-1,TRBV28,ASSPPVASSEQF
-,TRBJ1-2,TRBV20-1,SASDPRQGGYT
-,TRBJ2-1,TRBV24-1,ATSDPSGIEQF
-,TRBJ1-2,TRBV3-1/TRBV3-2,ASSHRGLNYGYT
-,TRBJ2-3,TRBV5-1,ASSLARIGDTQY
-,TRBJ1-2,TRBV6-4,ASSPDSVGGYT
-,TRBJ1-2,TRBV2,ASSETSGYT
TRBD2,TRBJ2-1,TRBV4-1,ASSHSGTSRSNEQF
-,TRBJ2-3,TRBV11-2,ASSLRGRGGTQY
-,TRBJ2-7,TRBV6-2/TRBV6-3,ASSYGLAQTEQY
-,TRBJ2-1,TRBV7-9,ASSQGTNEQF
-,TRBJ2-1,TRBV10-3,AISESNPLVYYNEQF
TRBD1,TRBJ2-7,TRBV10-1,ASSEPGQGVSYEQY
TRBD2,TRBJ2-2,TRBV7-9,ASRKTGTSNSNTGELF
TRBD1,TRBJ2-1,TRBV29-1,SALRDSSPSEQF
TRBD2,TRBJ2-1,TRBV29-1,SVEDSGIRSEQF
-,TRBJ2-1,TRBV6-2/TRBV6-3,ASSFVDYNEQF
TRBD1,TRBJ2-7,TRBV5-1,ASSAGQGAYEQY
-,TRBJ2-1,TRBV7-3,ASNQGPQYNEQF
-,TRBJ2-2,TRBV5-1,ASSLVQRTGELF
-,TRBJ2-2,TRBV7-9,ASSLSVSGELF
-,TRBJ1-1,TRBV5-1,ASQGYTEAF
TRBD1,TRBJ1-6,TRBV11-2,ASSITGGSPLH
TRBD1,TRBJ1-6,TRBV19,ASSRGQGNSPLH
-,TRBJ1-2,TRBV7-9,ASSPPGSANYGYT
-,TRBJ2-1,TRBV2,ASSDQGSRYNEQF
-,TRBJ2-7,TRBV7-9,ASSLGSLGSYEQY
-,TRBJ2-2,TRBV5-1,ASSLEGSRTGELF
-,TRBJ1-1,TRBV7-9,ASSLVGGNTEAF
-,TRBJ2-2,TRBV2,ASSPGSGELF
TRBD2,TRBJ2-3,TRBV29-1,SVEDLRATSGNVDTQY
TRBD2,TRBJ2-3,TRBV14,ASSPLLPGTSPDTQY
TRBD1,TRBJ1-2,TRBV6-5,ASSPGTANYGYT
-,TRBJ2-3,TRBV3-1/TRBV3-2,ASSQTSLSTDTQY
TRBD2,TRBJ2-1,TRBV6-4,ASSVASGSDSEQF
-,TRBJ2-3,TRBV2,ATVRESTDTQY
-,TRBJ1-5,TRBV4-2,ASSQEDSRYNQPQH
TRBD2,TRBJ2-1,TRBV9,ASSVGTGGGEQF
-,TRBJ1-3,TRBV5-4,ASRPSSGNTIY
TRBD2,TRBJ2-3,TRBV9,ASSVGSGGLYTQY
TRBD1,TRBJ2-7,TRBV18,ASSQTSPGTGTYEQY
TRBD2,TRBJ2-5,TRBV13,ASSLGLSGSGETQY
TRBD2,TRBJ2-2,TRBV28,ASSWLAGYTGELF
-,TRBJ2-5,TRBV3-1/TRBV3-2,ASSQQGWGQETQY
-,TRBJ1-4,TRBV28,ASSLPGPQEKLF